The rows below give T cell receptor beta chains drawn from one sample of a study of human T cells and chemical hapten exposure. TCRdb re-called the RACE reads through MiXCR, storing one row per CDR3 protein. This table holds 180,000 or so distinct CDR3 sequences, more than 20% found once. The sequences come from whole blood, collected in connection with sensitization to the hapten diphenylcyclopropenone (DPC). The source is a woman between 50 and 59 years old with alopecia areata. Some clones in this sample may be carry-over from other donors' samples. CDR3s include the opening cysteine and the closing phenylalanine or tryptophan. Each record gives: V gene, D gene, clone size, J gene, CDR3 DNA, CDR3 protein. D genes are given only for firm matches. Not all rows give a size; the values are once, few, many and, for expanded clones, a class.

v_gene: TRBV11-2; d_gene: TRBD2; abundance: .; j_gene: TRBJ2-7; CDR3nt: TGTGCCAGCAGCCGCACTAATACCGGACTAGCGGGAGTCTACGAGCAGTACTTC; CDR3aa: CASSRTNTGLAGVYEQYF
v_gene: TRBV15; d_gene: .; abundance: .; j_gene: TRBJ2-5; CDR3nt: TGTGCCACCAGCAGAGATCCGCAGCGGCCTCAAGAGACCCAGTACTTC; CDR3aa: CATSRDPQRPQETQYF
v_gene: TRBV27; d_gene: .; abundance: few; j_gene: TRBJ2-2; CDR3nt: TGTGCCAGCAGTTTGATGAATTGGGACACCGGGGAGCTGTTTTTT; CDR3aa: CASSLMNWDTGELFF
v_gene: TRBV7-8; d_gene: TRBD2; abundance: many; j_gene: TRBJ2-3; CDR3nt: TGTGCCAGCAGCCCCACTAGCGGTAGCACAGATACGCAGTATTTT; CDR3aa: CASSPTSGSTDTQYF
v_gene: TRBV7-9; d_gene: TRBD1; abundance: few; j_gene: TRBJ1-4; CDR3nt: TGTGCCAGCAGCCCCCGGACAGGGAAGGGAGAAAAACTGTTTTTT; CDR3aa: CASSPRTGKGEKLFF
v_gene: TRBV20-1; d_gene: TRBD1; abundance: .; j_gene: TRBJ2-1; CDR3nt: TGCAGTGCTAGGGACAGGGGTAACACACTCAATGAGCAGTTCTTC; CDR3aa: CSARDRGNTLNEQFF
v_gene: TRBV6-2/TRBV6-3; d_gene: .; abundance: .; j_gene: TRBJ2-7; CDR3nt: TGTGCCAGCAGTTACTCGCAGGAGGGCCGGTCCTACGAGCAGTACTTC; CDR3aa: CASSYSQEGRSYEQYF
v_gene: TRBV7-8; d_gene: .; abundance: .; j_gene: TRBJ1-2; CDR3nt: TGTGCCAGCAGCAACTTTAACGGCAGGGGTTATGGCTACACCTTC; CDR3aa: CASSNFNGRGYGYTF
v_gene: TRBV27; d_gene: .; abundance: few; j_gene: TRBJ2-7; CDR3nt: TGTGCCAGCAGTTCTCCGGGTGCCGAGCAGTACTTC; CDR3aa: CASSSPGAEQYF
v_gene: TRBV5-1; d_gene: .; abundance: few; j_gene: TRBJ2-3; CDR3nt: TGCGCCAGCAGCTTGGGAGGGGGGCCAGATACGCAGTATTTT; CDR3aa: CASSLGGGPDTQYF
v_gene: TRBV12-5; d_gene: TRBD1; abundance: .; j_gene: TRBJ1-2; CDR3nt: TGTGCTAGTGGTTTTGACCATGGACAGGGCAGTTCGGGCTACACCTTC; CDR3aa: CASGFDHGQGSSGYTF
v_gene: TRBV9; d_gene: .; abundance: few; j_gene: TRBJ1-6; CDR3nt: TGTGCCAGCAGCGTACGTGAGGGGGATTCACCCCTCCACTTT; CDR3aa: CASSVREGDSPLHF
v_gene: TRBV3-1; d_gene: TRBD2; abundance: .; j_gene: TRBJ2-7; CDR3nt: TGTGCCAGCAGCCAAGAAGGGCGGGAGCCCTCCTACGAGCAGTACTTC; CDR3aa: CASSQEGREPSYEQYF
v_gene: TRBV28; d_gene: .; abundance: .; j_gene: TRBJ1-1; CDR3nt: TGTGCCAGCACTCAAGTAGGGGTCACTGAAGCTTTCTTT; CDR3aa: CASTQVGVTEAFF
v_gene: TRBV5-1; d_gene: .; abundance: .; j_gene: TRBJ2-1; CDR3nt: TGCGCCAGCAGTGCCGGGACTTTCAACTACAATGAGCAGTTCTTC; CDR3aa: CASSAGTFNYNEQFF
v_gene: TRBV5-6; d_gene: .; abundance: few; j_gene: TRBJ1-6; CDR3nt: TGTGCCAGCAGCTTCCGAGGGGTCAATTCACCCCTCCACTTT; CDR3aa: CASSFRGVNSPLHF
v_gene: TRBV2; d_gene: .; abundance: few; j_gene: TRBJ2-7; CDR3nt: TGTGCCAGCAATCTTGATGTGGGCCGGAGCTCCTACGAGCAGTACTTC; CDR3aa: CASNLDVGRSSYEQYF
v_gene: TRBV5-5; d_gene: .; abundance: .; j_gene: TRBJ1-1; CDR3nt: TGTGCCAGCAGCTTGTTGGACTTTTCTCCGTCAACTGAAGCTTTCTTT; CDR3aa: CASSLLDFSPSTEAFF
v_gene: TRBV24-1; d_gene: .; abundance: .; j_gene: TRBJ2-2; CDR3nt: TGTGCCACCAGTGCCCCCGGGGAGCAGATCACCGGGGAGCTGTTTTTT; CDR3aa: CATSAPGEQITGELFF
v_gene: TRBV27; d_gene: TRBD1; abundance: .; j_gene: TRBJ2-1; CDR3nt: TGTGCCAGCAGTTTGAGTGGGACAGGGTCCTACAATGAGCAGTTCTTC; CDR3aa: CASSLSGTGSYNEQFF
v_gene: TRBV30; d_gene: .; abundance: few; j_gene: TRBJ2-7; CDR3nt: TGTGCCGGAATGACGGCCACCTACGAGCAGTACTTC; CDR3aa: CAGMTATYEQYF
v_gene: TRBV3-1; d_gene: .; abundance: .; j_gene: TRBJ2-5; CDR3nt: TGTGCCAGCAGCCATGGGGAAGAGACCCAGTACTTC; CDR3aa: CASSHGEETQYF
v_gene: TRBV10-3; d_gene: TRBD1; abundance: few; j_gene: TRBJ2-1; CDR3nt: TGTGCCATCAGGGACAGGGGAGGAGAGCAGTTCTTC; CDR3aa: CAIRDRGGEQFF
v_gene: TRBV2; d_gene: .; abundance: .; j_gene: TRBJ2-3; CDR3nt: TGTGCCAGCAGTGAAGCCGGTCCTACAGATACGCAGTATTTT; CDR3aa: CASSEAGPTDTQYF
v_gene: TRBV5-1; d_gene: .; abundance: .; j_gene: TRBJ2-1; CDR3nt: TGCGCCAGCAGCTTCGGGACTGACAACAATGAGCAGTTCTTC; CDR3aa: CASSFGTDNNEQFF
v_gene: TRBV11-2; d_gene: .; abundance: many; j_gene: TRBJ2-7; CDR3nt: TGTGCCAGCAGCTCGACATCCGGACGCAGCTCCTACGAGCAGTACTTC; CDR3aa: CASSSTSGRSSYEQYF
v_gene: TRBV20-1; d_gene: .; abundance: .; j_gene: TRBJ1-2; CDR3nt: TGCAGTGCTAGCCCATCCCTGGGGGAAACCCCCACGAATGGCTACACCTTC; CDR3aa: CSASPSLGETPTNGYTF
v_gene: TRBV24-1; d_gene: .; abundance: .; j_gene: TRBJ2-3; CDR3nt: TGTGCCACCAGCAGCGGTAGCACAGATACGCAGTATTTT; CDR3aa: CATSSGSTDTQYF
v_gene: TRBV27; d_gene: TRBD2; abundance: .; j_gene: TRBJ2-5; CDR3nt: TGTGCCAGCAGAAAAAGGCTGGGGGTGGCGGGAGTGTTTTCAGAGACCCAGTACTTC; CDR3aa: CASRKRLGVAGVFSETQYF
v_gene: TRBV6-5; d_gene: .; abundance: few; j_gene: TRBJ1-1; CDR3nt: TGTGCCAGCGCGGCATGGGACTTTCAGAACACTGAAGCTTTCTTT; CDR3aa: CASAAWDFQNTEAFF
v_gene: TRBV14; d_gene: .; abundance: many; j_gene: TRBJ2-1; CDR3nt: TGTGCCAGCAGCCTGCTAGGGGGAGCCTACAATGAGCAGTTCTTC; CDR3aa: CASSLLGGAYNEQFF
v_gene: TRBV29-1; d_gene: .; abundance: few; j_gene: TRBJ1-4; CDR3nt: TGCAGCGGTCGGGATTATGAAAAACTGTTTTTT; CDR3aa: CSGRDYEKLFF
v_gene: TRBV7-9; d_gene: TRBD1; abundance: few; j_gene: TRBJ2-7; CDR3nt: TGTGCCAGCAGCCCTACGGGACAGACCTACGAGCAGTACTTC; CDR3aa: CASSPTGQTYEQYF
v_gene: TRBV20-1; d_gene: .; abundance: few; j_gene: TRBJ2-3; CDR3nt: TGCAGTGCTAGGGTTTTTTTTAGGCCCGGGAGATATTCAGATACGCAGTATTTT; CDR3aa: CSARVFFRPGRYSDTQYF
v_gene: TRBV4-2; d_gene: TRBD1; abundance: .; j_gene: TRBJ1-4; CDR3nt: TGTGCCAGCAGCCCTCCCTTAGGGACAGGCATGATAGCAACTAATGAAAAACTGTTTTTT; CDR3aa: CASSPPLGTGMIATNEKLFF
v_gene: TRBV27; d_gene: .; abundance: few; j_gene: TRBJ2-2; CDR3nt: TGTGCCAGCAGTCCATTATACGGTGAAGACATTAATTTCGGGGAGCTGTTTTTT; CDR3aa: CASSPLYGEDINFGELFF
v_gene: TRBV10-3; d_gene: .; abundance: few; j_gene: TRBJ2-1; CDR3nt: TGTGCCATCGGCGAATCCTTAAATTACAATGAGCAGTTCTTC; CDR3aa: CAIGESLNYNEQFF
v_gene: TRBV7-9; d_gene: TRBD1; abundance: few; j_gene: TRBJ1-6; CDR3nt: TGTGCCAGCAGCCTCCGCCGGGACAGAAATTCACCCCTCCACTTT; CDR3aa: CASSLRRDRNSPLHF
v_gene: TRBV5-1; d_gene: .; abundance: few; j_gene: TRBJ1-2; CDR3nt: TGCGCCAGCAGCTTGGCCGGGCCCCAGCAGGGCCATGGCTACACCTTC; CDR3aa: CASSLAGPQQGHGYTF
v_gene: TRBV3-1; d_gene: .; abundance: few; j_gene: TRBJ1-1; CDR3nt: TGTGCCAGCAGTCCCGGTGGTAAGGCTTTCTTT; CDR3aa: CASSPGGKAFF
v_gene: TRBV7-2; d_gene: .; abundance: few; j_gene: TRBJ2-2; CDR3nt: TGTGCCAGCAGCTTAGTTACGTCGGCTTACACCGGGGAGCTGTTTTTT; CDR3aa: CASSLVTSAYTGELFF
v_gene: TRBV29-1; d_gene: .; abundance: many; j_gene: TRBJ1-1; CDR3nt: TGCAGCACTGATGGGGCGGGGGGCGTCAGTGTGAACACTGAAGCTTTCTTT; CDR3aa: CSTDGAGGVSVNTEAFF
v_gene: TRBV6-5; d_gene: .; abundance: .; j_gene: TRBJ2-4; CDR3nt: TGTGCCAGCCGTAGCACAGGAGTCAAAAACATTCAGTACTTC; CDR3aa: CASRSTGVKNIQYF
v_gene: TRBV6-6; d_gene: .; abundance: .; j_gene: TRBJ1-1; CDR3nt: TGTGCCAGCAGTTACTCCAGTCCGACAGAAGCTTTCTTT; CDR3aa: CASSYSSPTEAFF
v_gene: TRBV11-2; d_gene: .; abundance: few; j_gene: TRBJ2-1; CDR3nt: TGTGCCAGCAGCTTAGATAGGGGGGGGTATGAGCAGTTCTTC; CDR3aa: CASSLDRGGYEQFF
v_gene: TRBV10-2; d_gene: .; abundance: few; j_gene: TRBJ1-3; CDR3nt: TGCGCCAGCAGTGTTATCGACACCATATATTTT; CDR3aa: CASSVIDTIYF
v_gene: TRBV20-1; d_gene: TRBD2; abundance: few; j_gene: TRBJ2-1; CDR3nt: TGCAGTGCTAGAACTAGCGGGAGGGCCCCGCAGTTCTTC; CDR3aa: CSARTSGRAPQFF
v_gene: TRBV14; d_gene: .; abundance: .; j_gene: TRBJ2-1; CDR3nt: TGTGCCAGCAGTCACCTTGGGGGTGGCTACAATGAGCAGTTCTTC; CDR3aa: CASSHLGGGYNEQFF
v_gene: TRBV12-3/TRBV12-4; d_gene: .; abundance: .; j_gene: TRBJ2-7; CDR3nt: TGTGCCAGCAGTTCGAACTCACCAGCCTACGAGCAGTACTTC; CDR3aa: CASSSNSPAYEQYF
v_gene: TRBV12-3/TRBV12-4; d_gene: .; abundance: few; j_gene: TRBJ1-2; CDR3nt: TGTGCCAGCAGCCAGGCCTCTAACTATGGCTACACCTTC; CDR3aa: CASSQASNYGYTF
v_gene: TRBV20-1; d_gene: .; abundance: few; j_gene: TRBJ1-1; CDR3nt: TGCAGTGCCCAACGGGGACTGAACACTGAAGCTTTCTTT; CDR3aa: CSAQRGLNTEAFF
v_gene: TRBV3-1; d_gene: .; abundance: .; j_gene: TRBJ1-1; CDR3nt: TGTGCCAGCAGCCAGATTGGTGAGAACACTGAAGATTTCTTT; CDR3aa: CASSQIGENTEDFF
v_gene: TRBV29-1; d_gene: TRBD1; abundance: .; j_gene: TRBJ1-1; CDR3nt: TGCAGCGCGGGACAGGGCTCTGAAGCTTTCTTT; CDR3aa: CSAGQGSEAFF